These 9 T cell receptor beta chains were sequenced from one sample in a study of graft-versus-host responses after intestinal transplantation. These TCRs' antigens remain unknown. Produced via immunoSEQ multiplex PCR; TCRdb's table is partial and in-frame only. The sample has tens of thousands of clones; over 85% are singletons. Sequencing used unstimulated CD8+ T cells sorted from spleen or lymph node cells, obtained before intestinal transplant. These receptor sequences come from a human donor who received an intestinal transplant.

This chain's CDR3 is CASSLGEGTQYF. The CDR3 bases are TGTGCCAGCAGCCTGGGGGAAGGTACGCAGTATTTT. The rearrangement joins TRBV27 to TRBJ2-3, with D possibly being TRBD1 or TRBD2 (5 bases each). Germline V gives CDR1 MNHEY, CDR2 SMNVEV (reference sequence). V was trimmed by 6 bases and J by 8 bases, leaving 12 bases between them. The CDR3 contains 12 residues.

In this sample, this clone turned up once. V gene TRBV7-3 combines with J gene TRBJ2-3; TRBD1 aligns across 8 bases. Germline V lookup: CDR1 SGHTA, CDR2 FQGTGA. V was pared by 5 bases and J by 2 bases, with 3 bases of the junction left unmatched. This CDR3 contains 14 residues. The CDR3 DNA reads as TGTGCCAGCAGCCGACAGGGGAACACAGATACGCAGTATTTT. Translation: CASSRQGNTDTQYF.

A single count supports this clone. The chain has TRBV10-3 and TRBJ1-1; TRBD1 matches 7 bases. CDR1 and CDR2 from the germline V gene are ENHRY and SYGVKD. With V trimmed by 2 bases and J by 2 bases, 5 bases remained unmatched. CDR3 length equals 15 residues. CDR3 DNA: TGTGCCATCAGTGAGGGCGGGGACAGAAACACTGAAGCTTTCTTT. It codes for CAISEGGDRNTEAFF.

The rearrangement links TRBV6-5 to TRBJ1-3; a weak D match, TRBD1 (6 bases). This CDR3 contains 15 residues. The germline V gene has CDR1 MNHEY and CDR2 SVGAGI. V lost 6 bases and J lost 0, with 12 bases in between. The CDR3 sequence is CASRRTVYSGNTIYF. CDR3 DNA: TGTGCCAGCAGGCGGACAGTATACTCTGGAAACACCATATATTTT.

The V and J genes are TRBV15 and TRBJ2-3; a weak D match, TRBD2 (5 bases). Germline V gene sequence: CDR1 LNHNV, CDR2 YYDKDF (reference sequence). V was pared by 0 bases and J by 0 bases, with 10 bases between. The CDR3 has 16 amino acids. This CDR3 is CATSRDSAGSTDTQYF. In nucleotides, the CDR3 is TGTGCCACCAGCAGAGATTCTGCGGGTAGCACAGATACGCAGTATTTT.

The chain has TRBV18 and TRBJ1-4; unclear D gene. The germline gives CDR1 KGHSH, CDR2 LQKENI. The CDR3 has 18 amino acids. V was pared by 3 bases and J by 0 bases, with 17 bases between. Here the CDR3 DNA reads TGTGCCAGCTCACCCAAAGCAACAAGAGCGGCAACTAATGAAAAACTGTTTTTT. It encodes CASSPKATRAATNEKLFF.

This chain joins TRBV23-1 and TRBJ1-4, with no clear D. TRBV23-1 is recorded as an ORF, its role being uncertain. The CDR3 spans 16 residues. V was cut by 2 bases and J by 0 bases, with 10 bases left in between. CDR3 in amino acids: CASSQGDLATNEKLFF. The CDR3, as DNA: TGCGCCAGCAGTCAAGGGGATCTTGCAACTAATGAAAAACTGTTTTTT.

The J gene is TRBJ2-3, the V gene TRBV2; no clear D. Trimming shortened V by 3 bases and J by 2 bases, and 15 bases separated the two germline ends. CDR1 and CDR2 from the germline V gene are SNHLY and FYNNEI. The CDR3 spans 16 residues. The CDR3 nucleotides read TGTGCCAGCAGTGACGGGTCGACTCTAATCACAGATACGCAGTATTTT. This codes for CASSDGSTLITDTQYF.

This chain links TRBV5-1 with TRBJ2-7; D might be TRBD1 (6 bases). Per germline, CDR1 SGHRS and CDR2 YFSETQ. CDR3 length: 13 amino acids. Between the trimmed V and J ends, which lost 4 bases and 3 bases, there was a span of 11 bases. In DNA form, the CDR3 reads TGCGCCAGCAGCGCTACAGGGTTCTACGAGCAGTACTTC. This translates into CASSATGFYEQYF.